Listed below are T cell receptor beta chains from one sample, sequenced in a study of technical replicates of blood from a few donors. The repertoire was sequenced with immunoSEQ multiplex PCR; TCRdb's copy has only in-frame clones and lacks some. In the table there are tens of thousands of clones, 87% of which are singletons. Material for sequencing was PBMCs. Receptor source: a human donor in good health. Some clones in this sample may be carry-over from other donors' samples. Each CDR3 is given with its conserved first and last residue. The D gene is left open where the match is weak.

TRBJ2-6 | NA | TRBV30 | CAWSDRAWGANVLTF
TRBJ1-1 | NA | TRBV2 | CASSPQGALTEAFF
TRBJ2-3 | NA | TRBV7-2 | CASNRATDTQYF
TRBJ2-1 | NA | TRBV14 | CASSQLGSGWNEQFF
TRBJ1-2 | TRBD1 | TRBV4-3 | CASSQTTGGGYTF
TRBJ2-7 | NA | TRBV6-5 | CAGEWGQEFEQYF
TRBJ2-5 | NA | TRBV7-8 | CASSSGEGSETQYF
TRBJ1-2 | NA | TRBV30 | CAWSPVNYGYTF
TRBJ1-1 | TRBD1 | TRBV13 | CASSPGTGGLTEAFF
TRBJ1-2 | TRBD1 | TRBV5-1 | CASTLGDRYYGYTF
TRBJ2-3 | TRBD2 | TRBV7-3 | CASSGSGRVDTQYF
TRBJ2-2 | NA | TRBV19 | CASSIDWSRTGELFF
TRBJ2-5 | TRBD1 | TRBV5-6 | CASSFGDRAGETQYF
TRBJ2-5 | NA | TRBV6-1 | CASSEPGSRETQYF
TRBJ2-5 | TRBD2 | TRBV5-1 | CASSWNGASGEVINQETQYF
TRBJ2-1 | TRBD1 | TRBV11-2 | CASSLIQGKYNEQFF
TRBJ1-1 | TRBD1 | TRBV25-1 | CASSDGDRGRNTEAFF
TRBJ2-1 | NA | TRBV7-3 | CASSLGSAALGNEQFF
TRBJ1-6 | NA | TRBV6-5 | CASSFATGYGNSPLHF
TRBJ1-1 | NA | TRBV6-1 | CATQGNTEAFF
TRBJ2-7 | NA | TRBV4-3 | CASSQYRDHFYEQYF
TRBJ2-7 | TRBD1 | TRBV4-3 | CASKGQPSYEQYF
TRBJ2-1 | TRBD1 | TRBV9 | CASSSGTGSYNEQFF
TRBJ2-7 | NA | TRBV21-1 | CASASEISYEQYF
TRBJ1-4 | TRBD1 | TRBV18 | CASSAGTGYEKLFF
TRBJ2-1 | NA | TRBV21-1 | CASRRRVLLVPPVDEQFF
TRBJ2-7 | NA | TRBV4-2 | CASSQDWSGSYEQYF
TRBJ1-1 | NA | TRBV27 | CASSLFRGTEAFF
TRBJ2-3 | TRBD2 | TRBV2 | CASSAQGRGSRADTQYF
TRBJ2-3 | NA | TRBV11-1 | CASSLTTPTDTQYF
TRBJ2-2 | TRBD2 | TRBV7-3 | CASSLRQTSVWDTGELFF
TRBJ1-4 | TRBD1 | TRBV6-6 | CASGPTGEKLFF
TRBJ1-1 | NA | TRBV19 | CASSIIRGGEAFF
TRBJ1-4 | NA | TRBV5-1 | CASSLGATATNEKLFF
TRBJ2-1 | NA | TRBV7-2 | CASSFRRAVGYEQFF
TRBJ2-7 | TRBD2 | TRBV2 | CASSASGYAYEQYF
TRBJ2-1 | TRBD2 | TRBV18 | CASSPPAGGWNEQFF
TRBJ1-1 | TRBD1 | TRBV19 | CASSISGDREGTEAFF
TRBJ2-7 | TRBD2 | TRBV10-1 | CASSGPEHGGRGSPEGEQYF
TRBJ1-2 | TRBD1 | TRBV7-2 | CASSVGQLPVYGYTF
TRBJ2-7 | NA | TRBV6-6 | CASSYMRQSYEQYF
TRBJ2-2 | NA | TRBV2 | CASSENGSPTGELFF
TRBJ1-2 | NA | TRBV7-9 | CASSFEAGITYGYTF
TRBJ2-3 | NA | TRBV9 | CASSVDRMATDTQYF
TRBJ1-2 | NA | TRBV7-2 | CASSLARRDVYGYTF
TRBJ2-3 | TRBD1 | TRBV30 | CAWSALGTGRSTDTQYF
TRBJ2-2 | NA | TRBV7-2 | CASSLVGRLNTGELFF
TRBJ2-4 | NA | TRBV2 | CASSEPGLLENIQYF
TRBJ2-7 | TRBD2 | TRBV11-2 | CASSFLWGGVYEQYF
TRBJ1-1 | NA | TRBV23-1 | CASSPGLREEAFF
TRBJ2-6 | NA | TRBV19 | CASSIGGAGANVLTF
TRBJ1-4 | TRBD1 | TRBV7-2 | CASSSQGGNEKLFF
TRBJ2-1 | TRBD2 | TRBV5-6 | CASSLLETSGRNEQFF
TRBJ1-5 | NA | TRBV7-2 | CASSFPNQPQHF